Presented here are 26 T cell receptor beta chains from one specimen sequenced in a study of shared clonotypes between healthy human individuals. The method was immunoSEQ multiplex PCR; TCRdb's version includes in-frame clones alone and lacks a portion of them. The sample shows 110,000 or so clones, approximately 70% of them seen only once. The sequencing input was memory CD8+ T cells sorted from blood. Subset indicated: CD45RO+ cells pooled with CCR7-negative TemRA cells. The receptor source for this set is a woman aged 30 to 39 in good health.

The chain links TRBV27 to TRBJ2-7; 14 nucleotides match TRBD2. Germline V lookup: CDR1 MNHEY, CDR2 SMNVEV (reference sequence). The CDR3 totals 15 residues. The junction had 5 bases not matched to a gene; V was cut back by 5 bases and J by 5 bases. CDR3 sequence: CASSISGLAGDEQYF. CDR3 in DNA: TGTGCCAGCAGTATCTCGGGACTAGCGGGAGACGAGCAGTACTTC.

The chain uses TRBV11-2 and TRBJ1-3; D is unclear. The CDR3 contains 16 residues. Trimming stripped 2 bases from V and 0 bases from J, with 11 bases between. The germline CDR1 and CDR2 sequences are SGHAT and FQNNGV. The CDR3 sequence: CASSLFGDDSGNTIYF. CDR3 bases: TGTGCCAGCAGCTTATTTGGCGACGACTCTGGAAACACCATATATTTT.

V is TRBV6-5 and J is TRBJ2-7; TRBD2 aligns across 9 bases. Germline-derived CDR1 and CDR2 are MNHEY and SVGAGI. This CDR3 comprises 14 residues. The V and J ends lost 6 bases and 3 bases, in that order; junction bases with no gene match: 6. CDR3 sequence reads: CASSQLAGGYEQYF. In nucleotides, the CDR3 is TGTGCCAGCAGCCAACTAGCGGGTGGCTACGAGCAGTACTTC.

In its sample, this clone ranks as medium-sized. CDR3 in amino acids: CASSAGVGSYNEQFF. The CDR3 region has the DNA TGTGCCAGCAGTGCGGGAGTGGGATCCTACAATGAGCAGTTCTTC. The chain carries TRBV6-4 and TRBJ2-1, with a possible D match to TRBD2 (6 bases). Germline values: CDR1 MRHNA, CDR2 SNTAGT. V lost 4 bases, J lost 1 base, and 11 bases lay in between. The CDR3 covers 15 residues.

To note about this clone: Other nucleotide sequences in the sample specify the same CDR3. The CDR3 nucleotides read TGTGCCAGCAGCGTCGGCGGGGGATCAGATGAGCAGTTCTTC. This sequence encodes CASSVGGGSDEQFF. V is TRBV9 and J is TRBJ2-1, with 7 bases matching TRBD2. With 2 bases clipped from V and 8 bases from J, the junction kept 7 bases outside the gene matches. CDR1 is SGDLS and CDR2 is YYNGEE in the germline V gene. This CDR3 spans 14 amino acids.

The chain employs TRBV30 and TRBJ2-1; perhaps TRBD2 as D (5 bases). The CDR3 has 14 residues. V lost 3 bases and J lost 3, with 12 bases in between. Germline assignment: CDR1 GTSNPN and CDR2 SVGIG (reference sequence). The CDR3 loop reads CAWRWAGDYNEQFF. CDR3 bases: TGTGCCTGGAGATGGGCGGGTGACTACAATGAGCAGTTCTTC.

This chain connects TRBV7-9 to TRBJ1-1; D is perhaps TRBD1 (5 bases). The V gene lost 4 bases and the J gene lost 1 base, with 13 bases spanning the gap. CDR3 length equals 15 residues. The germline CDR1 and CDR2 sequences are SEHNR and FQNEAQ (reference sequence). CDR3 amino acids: CASSSPGLSNTEAFF. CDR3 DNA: TGTGCCAGCAGCTCTCCAGGGCTATCGAACACTGAAGCTTTCTTT.

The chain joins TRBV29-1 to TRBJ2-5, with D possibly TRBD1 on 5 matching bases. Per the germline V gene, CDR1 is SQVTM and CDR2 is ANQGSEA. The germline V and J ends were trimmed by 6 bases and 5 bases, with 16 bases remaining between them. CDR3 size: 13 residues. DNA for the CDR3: TGCAGCGTGAACACAGGTGGGGTCGAGACCCAGTACTTC. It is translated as CSVNTGGVETQYF.

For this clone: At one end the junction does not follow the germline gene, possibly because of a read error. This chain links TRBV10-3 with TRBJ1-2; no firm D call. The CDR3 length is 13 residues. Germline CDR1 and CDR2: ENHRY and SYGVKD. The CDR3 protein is CASSYVGNYGYTF. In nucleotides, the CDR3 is TGTGCCAGCAGTTATGTTGGGAACTATGGCTACACCTTC.

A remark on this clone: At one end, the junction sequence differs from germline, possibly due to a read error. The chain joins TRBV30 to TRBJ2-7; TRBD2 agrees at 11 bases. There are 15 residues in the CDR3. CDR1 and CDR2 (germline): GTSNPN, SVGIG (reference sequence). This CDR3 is CAWGGPGLAVYKQYF. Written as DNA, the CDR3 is TGTGCCTGGGGAGGACCGGGACTAGCGGTCTACAAGCAGTACTTC.

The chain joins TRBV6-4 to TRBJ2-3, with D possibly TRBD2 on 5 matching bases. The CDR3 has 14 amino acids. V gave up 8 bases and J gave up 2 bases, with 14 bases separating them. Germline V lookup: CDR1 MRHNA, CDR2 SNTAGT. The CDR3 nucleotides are TGTGCCAGCTCCAGAGAGGGATCCACAGATACGCAGTATTTT. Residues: CASSREGSTDTQYF.

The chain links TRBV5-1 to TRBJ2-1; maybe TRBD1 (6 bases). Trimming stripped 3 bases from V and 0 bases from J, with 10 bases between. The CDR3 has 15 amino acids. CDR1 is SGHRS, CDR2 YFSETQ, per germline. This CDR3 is CASSWDTNSYNEQFF. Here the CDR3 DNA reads TGCGCCAGCAGCTGGGACACCAACTCCTACAATGAGCAGTTCTTC.

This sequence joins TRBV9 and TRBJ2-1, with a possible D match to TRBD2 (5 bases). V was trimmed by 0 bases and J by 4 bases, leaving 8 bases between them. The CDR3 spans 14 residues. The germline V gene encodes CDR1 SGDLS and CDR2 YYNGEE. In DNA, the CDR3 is TGTGCCAGCAGCGTAGTCGGGGAATACAATGAGCAGTTCTTC. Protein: CASSVVGEYNEQFF.

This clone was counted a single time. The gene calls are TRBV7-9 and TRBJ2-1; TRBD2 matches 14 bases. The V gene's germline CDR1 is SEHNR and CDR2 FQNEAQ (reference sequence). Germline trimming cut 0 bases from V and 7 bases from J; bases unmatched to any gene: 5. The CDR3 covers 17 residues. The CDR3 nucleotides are TGTGCCAGCAGCTTAGCCCAATGGACTAGCGGGAGGAATGAGCAGTTCTTC. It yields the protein CASSLAQWTSGRNEQFF.

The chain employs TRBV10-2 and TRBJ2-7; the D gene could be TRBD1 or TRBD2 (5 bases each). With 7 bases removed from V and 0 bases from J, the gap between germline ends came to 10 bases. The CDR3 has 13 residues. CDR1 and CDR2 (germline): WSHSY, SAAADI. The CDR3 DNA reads TGCGCCAGCATTGGTGGGACCTCCTACGAGCAGTACTTC. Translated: CASIGGTSYEQYF.

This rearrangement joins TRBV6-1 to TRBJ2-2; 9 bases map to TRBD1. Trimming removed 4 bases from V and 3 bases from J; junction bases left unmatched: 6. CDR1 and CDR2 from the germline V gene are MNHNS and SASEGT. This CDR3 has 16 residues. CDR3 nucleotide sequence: TGTGCCAGCAGTGGGGACAGGGTGCTCCACACCGGGGAGCTGTTTTTT. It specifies CASSGDRVLHTGELFF.

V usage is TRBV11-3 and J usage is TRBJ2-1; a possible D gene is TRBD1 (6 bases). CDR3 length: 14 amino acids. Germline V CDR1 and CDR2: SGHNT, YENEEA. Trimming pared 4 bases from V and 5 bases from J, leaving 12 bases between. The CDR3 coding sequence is TGTGCCAGCAGCTCATACAGGGAGAACAATGAGCAGTTCTTC. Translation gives CASSSYRENNEQFF.

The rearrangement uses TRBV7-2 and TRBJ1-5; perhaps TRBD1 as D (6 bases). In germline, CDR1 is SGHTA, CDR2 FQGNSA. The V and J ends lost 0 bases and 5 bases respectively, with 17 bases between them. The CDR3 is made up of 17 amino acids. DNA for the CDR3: TGTGCCAGCAGCTTAGCGACCGGGACAAAATTCCATCAGCCCCAGCATTTT. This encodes CASSLATGTKFHQPQHF.

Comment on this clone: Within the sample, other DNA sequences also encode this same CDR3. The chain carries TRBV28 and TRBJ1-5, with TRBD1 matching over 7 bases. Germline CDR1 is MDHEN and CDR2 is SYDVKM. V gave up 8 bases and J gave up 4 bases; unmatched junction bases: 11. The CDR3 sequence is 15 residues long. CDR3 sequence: CASAGIPGGNQPQHF. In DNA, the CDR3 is TGTGCCAGCGCCGGTATCCCAGGGGGGAATCAGCCCCAGCATTTT.

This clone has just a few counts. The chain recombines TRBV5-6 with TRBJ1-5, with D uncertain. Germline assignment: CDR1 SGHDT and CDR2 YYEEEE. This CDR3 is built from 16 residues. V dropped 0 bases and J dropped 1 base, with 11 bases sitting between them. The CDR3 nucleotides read TGTGCCAGCAGCTTGGTGCCCGGGCAGAGCAATCAGCCCCAGCATTTT. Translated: CASSLVPGQSNQPQHF.

The CDR3 DNA reads TGTGCCAGCAGGGCCCCCGGTTTGGGGCCCCAGCATTTT. Residues: CASRAPGLGPQHF. The gene calls are TRBV28 and TRBJ1-5, with no clear D. The CDR3 has 13 residues. Trimming cost V 6 bases and J 9 bases, with 15 bases left between them. The germline V gene has CDR1 MDHEN and CDR2 SYDVKM. Using reference TRBV28 and TRBJ1-5 for the parts outside the CDR3, the full variable domain is DVKVTQSSRYLVKRTGEKVFLECVQDMDHENMFWYRQDPGLGLRLIYFSYDVKMKEKGDIPEGYSVSREKKERFSLILESASTNQTSMYLCASRAPGLGPQHFGDGTRLSIL.

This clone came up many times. The CDR3 protein is CASSERQETDTQYF. The CDR3 nucleotides read TGTGCCAGCAGTGAGCGTCAGGAGACAGATACGCAGTATTTT. The rearrangement joins TRBV6-4 to TRBJ2-3, with D hard to call. Germline lookup yields CDR1 MRHNA and CDR2 SNTAGT. The CDR3 runs to 14 residues. V dropped 3 bases and J dropped 3 bases, with 10 bases sitting between them.

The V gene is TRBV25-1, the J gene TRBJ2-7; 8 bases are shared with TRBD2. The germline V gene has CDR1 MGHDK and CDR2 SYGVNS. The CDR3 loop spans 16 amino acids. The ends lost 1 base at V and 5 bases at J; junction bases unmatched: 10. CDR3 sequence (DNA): TGTGCCAGCAGTGAATCTCGGAGCGGGGGAGTCCACGAGCAGTACTTC. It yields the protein CASSESRSGGVHEQYF.

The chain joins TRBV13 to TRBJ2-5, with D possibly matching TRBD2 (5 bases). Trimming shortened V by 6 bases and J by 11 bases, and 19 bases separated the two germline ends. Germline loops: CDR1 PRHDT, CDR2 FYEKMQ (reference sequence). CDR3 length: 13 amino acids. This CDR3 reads CASSSGLLGEQYF. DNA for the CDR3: TGTGCCAGCAGTTCCGGACTTCTCGGGGAGCAGTACTTC.

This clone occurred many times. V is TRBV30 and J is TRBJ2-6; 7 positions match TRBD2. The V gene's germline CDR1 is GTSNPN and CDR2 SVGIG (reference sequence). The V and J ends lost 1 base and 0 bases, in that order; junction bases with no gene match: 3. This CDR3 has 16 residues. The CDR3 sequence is CAWSGSGISGANVLTF. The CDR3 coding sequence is TGTGCCTGGAGTGGGAGCGGGATCTCTGGGGCCAACGTCCTGACTTTC.

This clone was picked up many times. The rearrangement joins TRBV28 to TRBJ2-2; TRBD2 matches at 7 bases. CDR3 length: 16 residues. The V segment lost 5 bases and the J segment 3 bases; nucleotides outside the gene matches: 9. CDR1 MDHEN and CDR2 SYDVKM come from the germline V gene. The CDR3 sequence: CASSTPWGGDTGELFF. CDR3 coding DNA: TGTGCCAGCAGTACCCCCTGGGGAGGGGACACCGGGGAGCTGTTTTTT.